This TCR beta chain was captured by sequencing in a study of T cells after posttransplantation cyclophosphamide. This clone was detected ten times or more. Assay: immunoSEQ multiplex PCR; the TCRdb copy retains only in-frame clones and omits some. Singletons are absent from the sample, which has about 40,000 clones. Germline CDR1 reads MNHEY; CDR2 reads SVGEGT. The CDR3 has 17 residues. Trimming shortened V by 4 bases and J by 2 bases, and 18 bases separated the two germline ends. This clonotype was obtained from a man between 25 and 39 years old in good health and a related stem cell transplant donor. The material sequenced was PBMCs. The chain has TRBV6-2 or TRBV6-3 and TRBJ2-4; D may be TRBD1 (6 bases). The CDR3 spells CASSSGTGNLSKNIQYF. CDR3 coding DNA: TGTGCCAGCAGTTCGGGTACAGGGAACTTGTCCAAAAACATTCAGTACTTC.